Listed here are 12 T cell receptor beta chains from one sample, sequenced in a study of monozygotic twins with cystic fibrosis. Clones were read by immunoSEQ multiplex PCR, and TCRdb kept only the in-frame ones, dropping some. The profile covers 20,000 or so clones, with 85% to 90% appearing a single time and less than 1.5% taken by the ten largest. The sample was blood. Receptors originate from a woman aged 30 to 39 with cystic fibrosis.

The V and J genes are TRBV4-3 and TRBJ2-2; D ambiguous. The CDR3 runs 13 residues. Germline V CDR1 and CDR2: LGHNA, YSLEER. The ends were cut back, 2 bases at V and 8 bases at J, with 9 bases in the middle. The CDR3 DNA follows: TGCGCCAGCAGCCAAAAACTTCCTGGGGAGCTGTTTTTT. This translates into CASSQKLPGELFF.

This clone was counted between two and nine times. The chain combines TRBV10-3 with TRBJ1-1; D not certain. The V end lost 5 bases, the J end lost 0 bases, and 10 bases lay between the germline ends. The CDR3 runs 14 residues. Germline CDR1 and CDR2: ENHRY and SYGVKD. The CDR3: CAISPLSVNTEAFF. The CDR3 coding sequence is TGTGCCATCAGTCCGCTGTCAGTGAACACTGAAGCTTTCTTT.

V usage is TRBV5-4 and J usage is TRBJ2-3; 13 nucleotides line up with TRBD2. This CDR3 is built from 15 residues. The germline V gene has CDR1 SGHNT and CDR2 YYREEE (reference sequence). V lost 3 bases, J lost 5 bases, and 3 bases stayed unmatched. The CDR3 spells CASSWTSGSRDTQYF. DNA of the CDR3: TGTGCCAGCAGCTGGACTAGCGGGAGTAGAGATACGCAGTATTTT.

This clone was recorded a few times. The V and J genes are TRBV2 and TRBJ2-7, with D perhaps matching TRBD1 or TRBD2 (6 bases each). V lost 7 bases to trimming and J lost 4 bases, with 8 bases between them. Germline lookup yields CDR1 SNHLY and CDR2 FYNNEI. CDR3 length: 11 amino acids. Here the CDR3 reads CASIGGYEQYF. CDR3 DNA: TGTGCCAGCATAGGGGGGTACGAGCAGTACTTC. Variable domain in full (rest from reference TRBV2 and TRBJ2-7): EPEVTQTPSHQVTQMGQEVILRCVPISNHLYFYWYRQILGQKVEFLVSFYNNEISEKSEIFDDQFSVERPDGSNFTLKIRSTKLEDSAMYFCASIGGYEQYFGPGTRLTVT.

The V and J genes are TRBV9 and TRBJ2-2; possibly TRBD1 for D (5 bases). Germline CDR1 reads SGDLS; CDR2 reads YYNGEE. Trimming pared 0 bases from V and 6 bases from J, leaving 15 bases between. This CDR3 spans 16 amino acids. The CDR3 sequence is CASSVEPGIGSGELFF. As DNA, the CDR3 is TGTGCCAGCAGCGTAGAGCCAGGGATCGGATCCGGGGAGCTGTTTTTT.

CDR3 bases: TGTGCCAGCAGAATAAGCTCCTATAATTCACCCCTCCACTTT. Protein product: CASRISSYNSPLHF. V is TRBV19 and J is TRBJ1-6; D is unclear. The germline V gene encodes CDR1 LNHDA and CDR2 SQIVND (reference sequence). V was shortened by 9 bases and J by 0 bases, with 9 bases between the two germline ends. This CDR3 contains 14 residues.

The gene calls are TRBV14 and TRBJ2-7, with D possibly TRBD1 on 6 matching bases. Germline CDR1 SGHDN, CDR2 FVKESK. Trimming stripped 0 bases from V and 4 bases from J, with 10 bases between. The CDR3 runs 14 residues. The DNA for the CDR3 is TGTGCCAGCAGCCAAGATGTCAGGGGTTACGAGCAGTACTTC. Translating it yields CASSQDVRGYEQYF.

The rearrangement uses TRBV15 and TRBJ2-7; a weak D match, TRBD1 (5 bases). The CDR3 loop spans 14 amino acids. Germline CDR1 reads LNHNV; CDR2 reads YYDKDF (reference sequence). V shed 2 bases and J shed 4 bases, with 12 bases lying between them. CDR3 sequence (DNA): TGTGCCACCAGCAGAACCCGACAGAGATACGAGCAGTACTTC. This sequence encodes CATSRTRQRYEQYF.

This clone occurred once. The V gene is TRBV7-2, the J gene TRBJ2-2; D unclear. CDR1 SGHTA and CDR2 FQGNSA come from the germline V gene. The CDR3 has 13 residues. The V end was cut by 6 bases, the J end by 6 bases, with 11 bases between. The CDR3, as DNA: TGTGCCAGCAGTACCCGGTCCGCCGGGGAGCTGTTTTTT. Amino acids: CASSTRSAGELFF.

The J gene is TRBJ2-7, the V gene TRBV5-1; D not resolved. Germline V lookup: CDR1 SGHRS, CDR2 YFSETQ. With 1 base removed from V and 9 bases from J, the gap between germline ends came to 17 bases. The CDR3 totals 14 residues. CDR3 bases: TGCGCCAGCAGCTTGTTCCTAGGTGATGTCGCGCAGTACTTC. The encoded protein is CASSLFLGDVAQYF.

V gene TRBV2 combines with J gene TRBJ2-1, with 8 bases identical to TRBD2. The trim removed 5 bases at V and 2 bases at J, leaving 8 bases unmatched. In germline, CDR1 is SNHLY, CDR2 FYNNEI. CDR3 length: 16 amino acids. The CDR3 bases are TGTGCCAGCAGTCCCCGGGTCGGGGGGGCCTACAATGAGCAGTTCTTC. Residues: CASSPRVGGAYNEQFF.

This sequence joins TRBV12-2 and TRBJ2-3; the listed D gene, TRBD2, was not tested against the DNA. TRBV12-2 is reported as a pseudogene. The CDR3 is 17 residues long. The CDR3 sequence is CASRLIVSGETTDTQYF. Written as DNA, the CDR3 is TGTGCAAGTCGGCTTATAGTTAGCGGGGAAACCACAGATACGCAGTATTTT.